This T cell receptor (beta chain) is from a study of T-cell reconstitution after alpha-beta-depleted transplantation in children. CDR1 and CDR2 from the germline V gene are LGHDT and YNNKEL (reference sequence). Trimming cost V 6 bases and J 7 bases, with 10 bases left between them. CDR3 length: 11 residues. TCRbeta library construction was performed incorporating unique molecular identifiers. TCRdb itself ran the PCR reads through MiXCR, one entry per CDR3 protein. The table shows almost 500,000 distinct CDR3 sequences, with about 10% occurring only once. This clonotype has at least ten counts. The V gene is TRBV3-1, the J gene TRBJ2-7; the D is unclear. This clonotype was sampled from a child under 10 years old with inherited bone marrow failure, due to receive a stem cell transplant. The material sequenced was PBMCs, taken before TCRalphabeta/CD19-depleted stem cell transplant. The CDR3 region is CASRSPQEQYF. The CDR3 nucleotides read TGTGCCAGCAGGTCCCCCCAGGAGCAGTACTTC.